This T cell receptor beta chain was obtained from a study of cytomegalovirus exposure and HLA in healthy donors. From germline, CDR1 is KGHSH and CDR2 LQKENI. The V gene end was trimmed by 6 bases and the J gene end by 4 bases; junction bases not matched to a gene: 11. The CDR3 is 16 residues long. The primer mix had 60 Vbeta and 13 Jbeta primers. Libraries were prepared by immunoSEQ multiplex PCR; TCRdb keeps only in-frame clonotypes and omits some of them. The sample holds approximately 52,000 clones. Healthy people donating bone marrow made up the donors. Points on this clone: What it binds is not known. This specimen includes other DNA sequences encoding the same CDR3.

General study results and limits: Based on reports, TCR beta sequences accurately predicted HLA-A and HLA-B alleles for most subjects. Most TCR sequences were uncommon, yet certain public TCRs appeared in many donors.

Material: PBMCs. The TCR originated in a woman aged 60-75 years in good health and CMV-seropositive. This chain connects TRBV18 to TRBJ2-2; TRBD1 matches at 7 bases. The CDR3 loop reads CASSLGQVRSTGELFF. As DNA, the CDR3 is TGTGCCAGCTCTCTCGGACAGGTCAGATCCACCGGGGAGCTGTTTTTT.